The 21 T cell receptor beta chains presented below share a single source sample, sequenced in a study of resident and recirculating memory T cells in vitiligo. Some clones are missing from TCRdb's copy, which holds only in-frame ones; the method was immunoSEQ multiplex PCR. The table lists roughly 80,000 clones, roughly nine tenths of them singletons. The sample was blood. Source of these receptors: a male donor with vitiligo.

The chain carries TRBV4-2 and TRBJ1-1, with 9 positions matching TRBD1. CDR3 size: 14 residues. Germline assignment: CDR1 LGHNA and CDR2 YNFKEQ. Trimming cost V 3 bases and J 4 bases; bases outside gene matches: 3. The CDR3 here is CASSHLTGGTEAFF. CDR3 nucleotides: TGTGCCAGCAGCCATTTGACAGGGGGCACTGAAGCTTTCTTT.

The chain carries TRBV27 and TRBJ2-7; TRBD2 matches 8 bases. The CDR3 extends over 14 amino acids. Looked up from germline, CDR1 is MNHEY and CDR2 is SMNVEV (reference sequence). Unmatched junction bases numbered 8, after V lost 3 bases and J lost 7 bases. CDR3 sequence: CASSLSGRGLEQYF. CDR3 bases: TGTGCCAGCAGTTTGAGCGGGAGAGGTTTGGAGCAGTACTTC.

Only one count was recorded for this clone. The chain uses TRBV6-5 and TRBJ2-7; TRBD1 matches at 8 bases. The germline V gene encodes CDR1 MNHEY and CDR2 SVGAGI. J lost 3 bases, V lost 6 bases, and 13 bases had no gene match. This CDR3 comprises 16 residues. CDR3 in DNA: TGTGCCAGCAGGTACCAGGCCGGGACAGGTGGCTACGAGCAGTACTTC. Translated: CASRYQAGTGGYEQYF.

V gene TRBV4-1 combines with J gene TRBJ1-1; no reliable D call. The CDR3 spans 14 residues. Germline CDR1 and CDR2: MGHRA and YSYEKL. V lost 4 bases and J lost 1, with 10 bases in between. The CDR3 DNA reads TGCGCCAGCAGCCCCCGACACACGAACACTGAAGCTTTCTTT. Protein sequence: CASSPRHTNTEAFF.

The chain uses TRBV9 and TRBJ2-3; 8 nucleotides align to TRBD1. V was clipped by 2 bases and J by 4 bases; unmatched bases: 3. Germline CDR1 and CDR2: SGDLS and YYNGEE. This CDR3 contains 14 residues. The CDR3 DNA follows: TGTGCCAGCAGCGTTGCAGGGGGCGCAGATACGCAGTATTTT. It codes for CASSVAGGADTQYF.

The genes are TRBV4-1 and TRBJ2-7; D unresolved. Trimming removed 1 base from V and 4 bases from J, with 8 bases in between. Germline loops: CDR1 MGHRA, CDR2 YSYEKL. The CDR3 totals 13 residues. Written as DNA, the CDR3 is TGCGCCAGCAGCCAAGTGACGGAGTACGAGCAGTACTTC. As protein: CASSQVTEYEQYF.

The V gene is TRBV7-3, the J gene TRBJ2-1, with a weak D call TRBD2 (6 bases). V shed 1 base and J shed 6 bases, with 7 bases lying between them. From germline, CDR1 is SGHTA and CDR2 FQGTGA. The CDR3 is made up of 13 amino acids. CDR3 DNA: TGTGCCAGCAGCTTAAAACTAGCCAATGAGCAGTTCTTC. Translating gives CASSLKLANEQFF. The full variable domain, in which reference TRBV7-3 and TRBJ2-1 provide the parts outside the CDR3, is GAGVSQTPSNKVTEKGKYVELRCDPISGHTALYWYRQSLGQGPEFLIYFQGTGAADDSGLPNDRFFAVRPEGSVSTLKIQRTERGDSAVYLCASSLKLANEQFFGPGTRLTVL.

The chain joins TRBV10-3 to TRBJ2-1; 8 bases align to TRBD2. This CDR3 contains 15 residues. With V trimmed by 6 bases and J by 2 bases, 6 bases remained unmatched. The germline V gene encodes CDR1 ENHRY and CDR2 SYGVKD. CDR3 in amino acids: CAIRASGQTYNEQFF. The CDR3 DNA is TGTGCCATCAGGGCTAGCGGGCAGACCTACAATGAGCAGTTCTTC.

The count of this clone is one. V is TRBV11-2 and J is TRBJ2-1, with 9 bases fitting TRBD2. Germline V gene lookup returns CDR1 SGHAT and CDR2 FQNNGV. V lost 5 bases and J lost 6; bases outside the gene matches: 11. The CDR3 loop spans 16 amino acids. The CDR3 loop is CASSTFAGGPGNEQFF. For the CDR3, the DNA is TGTGCCAGCAGCACCTTTGCGGGAGGGCCGGGCAATGAGCAGTTCTTC.

J is TRBJ1-5 and V is TRBV11-2, with 7 bases fitting TRBD1. Germline V lookup: CDR1 SGHAT, CDR2 FQNNGV. The CDR3 runs 14 residues. The V segment lost 5 bases and the J segment 7 bases; nucleotides outside the gene matches: 8. The CDR3 reads CASSGNRGEQPQHF. The CDR3 nucleotides read TGTGCCAGCAGCGGGAACAGGGGAGAGCAGCCCCAGCATTTT.

V gene TRBV18 combines with J gene TRBJ1-2; 8 bases line up with TRBD1. Germline lookup yields CDR1 KGHSH and CDR2 LQKENI. The CDR3 spans 15 residues. V was pared by 3 bases and J by 2 bases, with 5 bases of the junction left unmatched. The CDR3 DNA reads TGTGCCAGCTCACCCGGGACAGGTATCAACTATGGCTACACCTTC. Its translation: CASSPGTGINYGYTF.

The rearrangement uses TRBV4-1 and TRBJ2-1, with 9 bases identical to TRBD2. The length of the CDR3 is 12 residues. The V segment lost 0 bases and the J segment 13 bases; nucleotides outside the gene matches: 1. The germline V gene has CDR1 MGHRA and CDR2 YSYEKL. CDR3: CASSQEAGGQFF. DNA of the CDR3: TGCGCCAGCAGCCAAGAAGCGGGGGGCCAGTTCTTC.

The chain uses TRBV6-5 and TRBJ2-7; the match to TRBD2 covers 9 bases. Germline V gives CDR1 MNHEY, CDR2 SVGAGI. V was pared by 2 bases and J by 6 bases, with 8 bases of the junction left unmatched. This CDR3 comprises 15 residues. For the CDR3, the DNA is TGTGCCAGCAGTTACCCCGCGGGAGGGACACTCGAGCAGTACTTC. It yields the protein CASSYPAGGTLEQYF.

The genes are TRBV6-5 and TRBJ2-7; 9 bases are shared with TRBD1. J gave up 2 bases and V 6 bases, and 5 bases lay outside the gene matches. CDR3 length equals 14 residues. Germline CDR1 and CDR2: MNHEY and SVGAGI. CDR3 in amino acids: CASSNRQGAYEQYF. The CDR3 nucleotides are TGTGCCAGCAGCAATAGACAGGGGGCCTACGAGCAGTACTTC.

V gene TRBV11-2 combines with J gene TRBJ1-1; D not certain. V was shortened by 5 bases and J by 8 bases, with 18 bases between the two germline ends. The V gene's germline CDR1 is SGHAT and CDR2 FQNNGV. This CDR3 contains 14 residues. The CDR3 DNA sequence: TGTGCCAGCAGCCCTCGGGTGCAGTTAGTCGAAGCTTTCTTT. This codes for CASSPRVQLVEAFF. Full variable domain (remainder filled in from reference TRBV11-2 and TRBJ1-1): EAGVAQSPRYKIIEKRQSVAFWCNPISGHATLYWYQQILGQGPKLLIQFQNNGVVDDSQLPKDRFSAERLKGVDSTLKIQPAKLEDSAVYLCASSPRVQLVEAFFGQGTRLTVV.

DNA for the CDR3: TGTGCCAGCAGTGAGGGACAGGGTTATGGCTACACCTTC. Its protein product is CASSEGQGYGYTF. The gene calls are TRBV2 and TRBJ1-2, with 9 bases fitting TRBD1. The CDR3 loop spans 13 amino acids. Germline values: CDR1 SNHLY, CDR2 FYNNEI. The junction had 1 base not matched to a gene; V was cut back by 3 bases and J by 5 bases.

The chain joins TRBV6-1 to TRBJ2-3, with 14 nucleotides matching TRBD2. CDR1 is MNHNS, CDR2 SASEGT, per germline. V lost 7 bases, J lost 4 bases, and 4 bases stayed unmatched. The CDR3 is 15 residues long. CDR3 nucleotides: TGTGCCAGCATCCGGACTAGCGGGAGGCCAGATACGCAGTATTTT. Translating gives CASIRTSGRPDTQYF.

This chain connects TRBV28 to TRBJ2-5; possibly TRBD2 for D (5 bases). CDR3 length equals 12 residues. Trimming removed 5 bases from V and 5 bases from J, with 9 bases in between. Germline CDR1 and CDR2: MDHEN and SYDVKM. CDR3: CASSPRGETQYF. In nucleotides, the CDR3 is TGTGCCAGCAGTCCCAGAGGGGAGACCCAGTACTTC.

V usage is TRBV27 and J usage is TRBJ2-7; D is uncertain. The CDR3 covers 20 residues. The V end was cut by 5 bases, the J end by 5 bases, with 34 bases between. Germline CDR1 MNHEY, CDR2 SMNVEV (reference sequence). The CDR3 sequence is CASSPRPALKVVGKRNEQYF. CDR3 DNA sequence: TGTGCCAGCAGTCCCCGCCCGGCCTTAAAAGTGGTGGGCAAAAGGAACGAGCAGTACTTC.

The gene calls are TRBV28 and TRBJ1-5; 7 nucleotides line up with TRBD1. Germline V CDR1 and CDR2: MDHEN, SYDVKM. The CDR3 is made up of 14 amino acids. After removal of 6 bases from V and 5 bases from J, the junction contained 7 bases not matched to a gene. DNA of the CDR3: TGTGCCAGCAGGCCTACAGGGGAGTATCAGCCCCAGCATTTT. This codes for CASRPTGEYQPQHF.

This clone was picked up a small number of times. The chain combines TRBV7-3 with TRBJ1-1; D is undetermined. The germline V gene encodes CDR1 SGHTA and CDR2 FQGTGA. CDR3 length equals 14 residues. V was pared by 3 bases and J by 1 base, with 9 bases between. CDR3 residues: CASSLGVENTEAFF. The DNA for the CDR3 is TGTGCCAGCAGCTTGGGCGTCGAGAACACTGAAGCTTTCTTT.